What follows are 22 T cell receptor beta chains derived from one specimen sequenced in a study of T cells in narcolepsy. This table comes from immunoSEQ multiplex PCR, and its TCRdb copy is limited to in-frame clones, with some not included. In the table there are roughly 24,000 clones, about 80% of which are singletons. Source material: memory (CD45RA-) CD4+ T cells from blood. All receptors come from a human donor in good health.

A remark on this clone: Other DNA sequences in this sample translate to the same CDR3. The chain combines TRBV7-9 with TRBJ2-2; D remains ambiguous. V lost 1 base, J lost 6 bases, and 3 bases lay in between. CDR3 length: 12 amino acids. CDR1 SEHNR and CDR2 FQNEAQ come from the germline V gene (reference sequence). CDR3 DNA: TGTGCCAGCAGCTTAGGTCCCGGGGAGCTGTTTTTT. Amino acid sequence: CASSLGPGELFF.

V usage is TRBV18 and J usage is TRBJ2-1; tentatively, D is TRBD1 (6 bases). The CDR3 totals 14 residues. The V gene lost 3 bases and the J gene lost 8 bases, with 14 bases spanning the gap. Germline CDR1 and CDR2: KGHSH and LQKENI. The CDR3 region is CASSPLAGEYEQFF. The CDR3, as DNA: TGTGCCAGCTCACCTTTGGCAGGGGAGTATGAGCAGTTCTTC.

The chain is built from TRBV5-1 and TRBJ2-7; 9 bases align to TRBD1. This CDR3 contains 14 residues. V was clipped by 4 bases and J by 2 bases; unmatched bases: 4. Germline V gene data show CDR1 as SGHRS and CDR2 as YFSETQ. This chain's CDR3 is CASSLTGGAYEQYF. The CDR3 DNA follows: TGCGCCAGCAGCCTGACAGGGGGGGCCTACGAGCAGTACTTC.

The CDR3 loop is CAISDGQRNSPLHF. The CDR3 DNA sequence: TGTGCCATCAGCGATGGACAGCGGAATTCACCCCTCCACTTT. This chain joins TRBV10-3 and TRBJ1-6, with a possible D match to TRBD1 (6 bases). Trimming left V 6 bases short and J 7 bases short, with 13 bases between. Germline V gene sequence: CDR1 ENHRY, CDR2 SYGVKD. The CDR3 loop spans 14 amino acids.

The chain links TRBV7-9 to TRBJ2-5; D possibly corresponds to TRBD2 (7 bases). The J call is in doubt because the DNA end fits TRBJ2-7 better. The germline gives CDR1 SEHNR, CDR2 FQNEAQ (reference sequence). The CDR3 length is 12 residues. The CDR3 DNA reads TGTGCCAGCCGGGGAGGGGGTGGCGAGCAGTACTTC. It codes for CASRGGGGEQYF.

J is TRBJ1-2 and V is TRBV5-6, with D hard to call. V was clipped by 3 bases and J by 8 bases, with 11 bases between them. Germline CDR1 SGHDT, CDR2 YYEEEE. This CDR3 comprises 12 residues. CDR3 bases: TGTGCCAGCAGCTCGGACTGGACCGGCTACACCTTC. Its protein product is CASSSDWTGYTF.

The chain carries TRBV29-1 and TRBJ2-7; D call uncertain. The germline V gene has CDR1 SQVTM and CDR2 ANQGSEA. The CDR3 spans 11 residues. V was clipped by 4 bases and J by 4 bases, with 8 bases between them. In nucleotides, the CDR3 is TGCAGCGTTGGTATTGGATACGAGCAGTACTTC. This translates into CSVGIGYEQYF.

This clone has only a few counts. This sequence joins TRBV6-6 and TRBJ2-1; D possibly corresponds to TRBD2 (5 bases). This CDR3 comprises 13 residues. The V end lost 6 bases, the J end lost 5 bases, and 11 bases lay between the germline ends. Germline CDR1 reads MNHNY; CDR2 reads SVGAGI (reference sequence). The DNA of the CDR3 is TGTGCCAGCAGCATCCGCGGGCACAATGAGCAGTTCTTC. It is translated as CASSIRGHNEQFF.

The CDR3 DNA reads TGTGCCAGCTCACCACCACGACTAGCGGGGGGTTTAGAGACCCAGTACTTC. Its translation: CASSPPRLAGGLETQYF. This chain connects TRBV18 to TRBJ2-5; 13 nucleotides agree with TRBD2. The CDR3 loop spans 17 amino acids. Germline V lookup: CDR1 KGHSH, CDR2 LQKENI. V lost 0 bases to trimming and J lost 4 bases; unmatched junction nucleotides: 5.

In its sample, this clone was seen a few times. The chain couples TRBV11-2 to TRBJ2-1; 10 bases agree with TRBD2. V lost 5 bases to trimming and J lost 16 bases; unmatched junction nucleotides: 8. The CDR3 extends over 12 amino acids. The V gene's germline CDR1 is SGHAT and CDR2 FQNNGV. CDR3 region: CASSRPPSGGFF. In DNA, the CDR3 is TGTGCCAGCAGCCGTCCCCCTAGCGGGGGTTTCTTC. Full variable domain (remainder filled in from reference TRBV11-2 and TRBJ2-1): EAGVAQSPRYKIIEKRQSVAFWCNPISGHATLYWYQQILGQGPKLLIQFQNNGVVDDSQLPKDRFSAERLKGVDSTLKIQPAKLEDSAVYLCASSRPPSGGFFGPGTRLTVL.

The rearrangement links TRBV19 to TRBJ2-5, with 9 nucleotides matching TRBD1. The DNA matches TRBJ2-7 better at its end, which makes the J call doubtful. This CDR3 spans 13 amino acids. Germline-derived CDR1 and CDR2 are LNHDA and SQIVND (reference sequence). The CDR3 region is CASSHRDRAEQYF. The CDR3 DNA reads as TGTGCCAGTAGCCACCGGGACAGGGCCGAGCAGTACTTC.

This clone was counted a single time. The chain joins TRBV2 to TRBJ2-1; D possibly matches TRBD1 or TRBD2 (6 bases each). Trimming pared 4 bases from V and 7 bases from J, leaving 26 bases between. There are 18 residues in the CDR3. Germline V gives CDR1 SNHLY, CDR2 FYNNEI. Here the CDR3 reads CASSADSVSSGAGNEQFF. The CDR3 region has the DNA TGTGCCAGCAGTGCCGACAGTGTGTCTTCGGGGGCGGGGAATGAGCAGTTCTTC.

This clone was counted only a few times. The chain uses TRBV5-6 and TRBJ1-2; no firm D call. The CDR3 consists of 13 residues. Trimming took 0 bases from V and 4 from J, leaving 7 bases between them. Per germline, CDR1 SGHDT and CDR2 YYEEEE. The CDR3 nucleotides are TGTGCCAGCAGCTTGGTTGTTGCCTATGGCTACACCTTC. Its translation is CASSLVVAYGYTF.

This clone was observed a single time. The chain has TRBV14 and TRBJ1-1; D is possibly TRBD1 (6 bases). The CDR3 is made up of 17 amino acids. Germline V gene lookup returns CDR1 SGHDN and CDR2 FVKESK. V was shortened by 0 bases and J by 5 bases, with 19 bases between the two germline ends. CDR3 nucleotides: TGTGCCAGCAGCCAAGATAGGGGGATTGTGGGAGCGACTGAAGCTTTCTTT. Translated, it gives CASSQDRGIVGATEAFF.

V usage is TRBV5-1 and J usage is TRBJ1-3; D is uncertain. This CDR3 has 13 residues. CDR1 is SGHRS, CDR2 YFSETQ, per germline. V shed 4 bases and J shed 2 bases, with 7 bases lying between them. The CDR3 reads CASSHNPGNTIYF. The CDR3 DNA sequence: TGCGCCAGCAGCCACAACCCTGGAAACACCATATATTTT.

The chain links TRBV6-1 to TRBJ2-7; TRBD1 matches at 9 bases. The germline CDR1 and CDR2 sequences are MNHNS and SASEGT. V lost 6 bases and J lost 6; bases outside the gene matches: 3. CDR3 length: 12 amino acids. The CDR3 DNA reads as TGTGCCAGCAGGGACAGGGGACGCGAGCAGTACTTC. It is translated as CASRDRGREQYF.

In nucleotides, the CDR3 is TGTGCCAGCAGCTTGGCTGGTTCGAACACTGAAGCTTTCTTT. Protein product: CASSLAGSNTEAFF. The chain employs TRBV5-4 and TRBJ1-1; D gene ambiguous. V lost 0 bases to trimming and J lost 1 base, with 7 bases between them. The CDR3 is 14 residues long. Germline V lookup: CDR1 SGHNT, CDR2 YYREEE (reference sequence).

The rearrangement links TRBV9 to TRBJ2-3; no definite D call. Germline CDR1 is SGDLS and CDR2 is YYNGEE. This CDR3 spans 14 amino acids. The V gene lost 4 bases and the J gene lost 6 bases, with 15 bases spanning the gap. CDR3 nucleotides: TGTGCCAGCAGCACGGCCACAGCGCTCGATACGCAGTATTTT. Translation gives CASSTATALDTQYF. The full variable domain, completed using reference TRBV9 and TRBJ2-3, is DSGVTQTPKHLITATGQRVTLRCSPRSGDLSVYWYQQSLDQGLQFLIQYYNGEERAKGNILERFSAQQFPDLHSELNLSSLELGDSALYFCASSTATALDTQYFGPGTRLTVL.

V is TRBV7-2 and J is TRBJ1-6; 9 nucleotides align to TRBD1. V was clipped by 5 bases and J by 7 bases; unmatched bases: 3. The CDR3 runs 14 residues. Per the germline V gene, CDR1 is SGHTA and CDR2 is FQGNSA. Here the CDR3 reads CASSAGQGNSPLHF. Written as DNA, the CDR3 is TGTGCCAGCAGCGCAGGACAGGGGAATTCACCCCTCCACTTT. Full variable domain (rest looked up from reference TRBV7-2 and TRBJ1-6): GAGVSQSPSNKVTEKGKDVELRCDPISGHTALYWYRQSLGQGLEFLIYFQGNSAPDKSGLPSDRFSAERTGGSVSTLTIQRTQQEDSAVYLCASSAGQGNSPLHFGNGTRLTVT.

This chain joins TRBV5-1 and TRBJ2-5; a possible D gene is TRBD2 (6 bases). This CDR3 comprises 16 residues. From germline, CDR1 is SGHRS and CDR2 YFSETQ. The germline V and J ends were trimmed by 1 base and 1 base, with 14 bases remaining between them. Here the CDR3 DNA reads TGCGCCAGCAGCTTGAATCCAACGCGGGGCCAAGAGACCCAGTACTTC. Amino acids: CASSLNPTRGQETQYF.

V is TRBV7-8 and J is TRBJ1-5; D might be TRBD1 (6 bases). The CDR3 extends over 15 amino acids. Germline V gene data show CDR1 as SGHVS and CDR2 as FQNEAQ. The V end lost 1 base, the J end lost 4 bases, and 11 bases lay between the germline ends. The CDR3 bases are TGTGCCAGCAGCTTAGACAGGGTTGGGAATCAGCCCCAGCATTTT. It yields the protein CASSLDRVGNQPQHF.

The chain recombines TRBV14 with TRBJ2-2; TRBD2 matches at 7 bases. The V gene's germline CDR1 is SGHDN and CDR2 FVKESK. This CDR3 has 15 residues. V dropped 6 bases and J dropped 4; count of bases not matched to a gene: 8. The CDR3 sequence: CASSPGLTFTGELFF. CDR3 coding DNA: TGTGCCAGCAGTCCGGGACTAACCTTCACCGGGGAGCTGTTTTTT.